The rows below give T cell receptor beta chains drawn from one sample of a study of read filtering for tumor transcriptome and immune sequencing. TCRdb analysed the reads with MiXCR anew, one entry per CDR3 protein. The sample lists 100,000 to 150,000 distinct CDR3 sequences, 13% occurring once. Sequencing used a population of CD138-negative cells sorted from bone marrow. Source of these receptors: a donor at least 40 years old with multiple myeloma. CDR3s include the opening cysteine and the closing phenylalanine or tryptophan.

v_call	cdr3_aa
TRBV10-1	CASSEPTTDTQYF
TRBV30	CAWRNGLSSYNEQFF
TRBV7-2	CASSSDYARNTEAFF
TRBV5-6	CASSFRTGQYNEQFF
TRBV7-9	CASSLELGPNEKLFF
TRBV19	CASSTGLSNQPQHF
TRBV27	CASEGTGNNEQFF
TRBV7-2	CASSLARVGAGLTGELFF
TRBV10-3	CAISEYNEQFF
TRBV10-2	CAAGTSGNTIYF
TRBV7-6	CASSLAGISDEQFF
TRBV5-1	CASSLLAGGGTGELFF
TRBV12-3/TRBV12-4	CASSLGGQGGTEAFF
TRBV10-3	CAISGLAGNEQFF
TRBV29-1	CSVEDESGYYEKLFF
TRBV7-9	CASSPGGEAFF
TRBV6-5	CASSSLPKTSGRFPDTQYF
TRBV7-9	CASSLPVGRLNYGYTF
TRBV10-3	CATAPGQGIGGDEQFF
TRBV7-8	CASSPWTGPTAYEQYF
TRBV19	CASSTLAGGSYNEQFF
TRBV7-9	CASSRGQGYEQYF
TRBV12-3/TRBV12-4	CASSLHSSYEQYF
TRBV7-3	CASSLDGQAGELFF
TRBV5-1	CASSIGGTGDYEAFF
TRBV19	CASSPLSKAGNTIYF
TRBV7-9	CASSPSRTGGDFYEQYF
TRBV25-1	CASSDWGREAFF
TRBV11-2	CASSPGTWASGANVLTF
TRBV6-2/TRBV6-3	CASSRGLAGLYKQFF
TRBV7-3	CASSPGPYTGELFF
TRBV12-3/TRBV12-4	CASSTTLSSEQFF
TRBV19	CATRTYVTSREQFF
TRBV20-1	CSWGGGTSGSWGTDTQYF
TRBV20-1	CSARGWPAYEQYF
TRBV20-1	CSASREGNEQFF
TRBV6-5	CASSNPATNEKLFF
TRBV10-3	CAISESEVADTQYF
TRBV6-2/TRBV6-3	CASSASYEQFF
TRBV24-1	CATSDAGTGLGGTEAFF
TRBV6-5	CASSLWLSTDTQYF
TRBV7-8	CASSQFPETEAFF
TRBV20-1	CSARDHSYEQYF
TRBV12-3/TRBV12-4	CASMGGGGYEQYF
TRBV30	CAWGRALQETQYF
TRBV19	CASSMGQPNYGYTF
TRBV2	CASLYIFPGDTQYF
TRBV4-2	CASSHPPGGGVGYGYTF
TRBV15	CATSAKGHSNQPQHF
TRBV7-6	CASSPTRSYNEQFF